This T cell receptor (beta chain) was observed in a study of technical replicates of blood from a few donors. Germline assignment: CDR1 LNHDA and CDR2 SQIVND (reference sequence). V gave up 6 bases and J gave up 7 bases; unmatched junction bases: 6. CDR3 size: 14 residues. Libraries were prepared by immunoSEQ multiplex PCR; TCRdb keeps only in-frame clonotypes and omits some of them. The sample includes tens of thousands of clones, 90% to 95% of them seen just once. The sequence was obtained from a human donor in good health. The specimen sequenced was T cells isolated from PBMCs. The V gene is TRBV19, the J gene TRBJ2-2; TRBD1 matches 9 bases. CDR3 DNA: TGTGCCAGTAGCACGACAGGGGGAGACGGGGAGCTGTTTTTT. Translating gives CASSTTGGDGELFF.